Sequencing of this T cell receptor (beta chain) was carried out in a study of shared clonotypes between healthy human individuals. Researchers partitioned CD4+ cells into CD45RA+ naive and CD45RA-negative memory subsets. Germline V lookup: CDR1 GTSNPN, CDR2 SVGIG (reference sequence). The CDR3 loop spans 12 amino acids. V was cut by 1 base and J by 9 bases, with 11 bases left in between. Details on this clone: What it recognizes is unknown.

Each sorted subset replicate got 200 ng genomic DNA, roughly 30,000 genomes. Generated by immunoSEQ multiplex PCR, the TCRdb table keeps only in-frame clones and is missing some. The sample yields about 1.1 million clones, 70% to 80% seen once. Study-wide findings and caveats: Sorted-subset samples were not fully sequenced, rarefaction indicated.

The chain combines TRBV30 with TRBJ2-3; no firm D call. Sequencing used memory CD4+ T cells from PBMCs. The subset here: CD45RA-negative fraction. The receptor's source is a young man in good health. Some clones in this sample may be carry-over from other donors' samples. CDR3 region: CAWSALKGTQYF. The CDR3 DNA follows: TGTGCCTGGAGTGCCTTGAAAGGGACGCAGTATTTT.